This TCR beta chain was observed in a study of CD8 T cell repertoires and HIV-1 epitope variants (dated by TCRdb to 2020 to 2021). For the wider study: T cells were stimulated in separate culture wells with each of twenty-five peptides representing autologous and known Gag and Nef epitope variants. The epitopes tested were three Gag epitope families plus Nef HW9 and YT9. For roughly 10 days the cultures were kept in IMDM with gentamicin, and on days 3 and 7 half of the media was changed with IL-2, IL-7 and IL-15 added. Control conditions included a CMV, EBV and flu peptide pool, the Ebola AY9 epitope as negative control, and a no-peptide well. A total of 83 T cell cultures were run, with each culture condition done in triplicate except for one peptide, which was done in duplicate. An aliquot of 1M T cells was set aside as an uncultured baseline condition, separate from the 80 or so T cell cultures. T cells were enriched with the EasySep Human T Cell Enrichment Kit and co-cultured with equal numbers of autologous T cell-negative cells as antigen-presenting cells. Study-wide findings and limitations: The assay identified only TCR beta chains and indicated proliferation to antigen, not T cell function or cytokine profile. Of the nine antigen-specific TCR beta clonotypes identified, roughly 6 appeared cross-reactive for autologous or known escape epitope variants. Several clonotypes recognized the Nef KF9 family and one the HW9 family, with no responses to the TAALDMSHF plasma variant.

This clone has only a few counts. The target of this receptor is not known. Within one base of it there is no much larger clone, and no base qualities were kept. The EasySep Human CD8+ T Cell Enrichment Kit was used on day 10 to isolate CD8+ T cells from every culture. CDR1 and CDR2 (SGHVS, FNYEAQ) derive from the germline V gene. V is reduced by 5 bases and J by 6 bases, leaving a spacing of 13 bases between them. Including the terminal cysteine and phenylalanine, the CDR3 comprises 13 residues. Only the CDR3 DNA is retained, 39 bases long and in frame from the first base. The immunoSEQ platform was used to sequence TCR beta CDR3 regions at survey depth. The QIAamp DNA micro kit was used to extract genomic DNA from every cultured and uncultured CD8+ T cell population. As for the authors' bioinformatics: Any sample with under 5,000 productive reads was excluded, and this exclusion removed about 7% of the roughly 80 cultures stimulated with HIV peptides. A MANAFEST web app trimmed sequences to CDR3 and removed nonproductive sequences, CDR3s under 5 amino acids, and those not starting C or ending F/W. Clonotypes were classified as antigen-specific only if expansion was observed in at least 2 of 3 replicates versus the no-peptide control at FDR 0.01, only within one epitope family. A specific clonotype also had to show a frequency at least fivefold higher than in wells stimulated with peptides from other epitope families. The source is immuneACCESS, and TCRdb retained only in-frame sequences with V and J called. Part of the clones is not carried over; for the studies checked, unresolved V genes explain less than half of this, and the remainder is unexplained. Clone size and the V and J calls come from that table; the DNA yielded D and trimming. The sample table holds some 1,000 clones, of which 71% were seen once. 40% to 50% of the sample is held by the ten biggest clonotypes.

The sequence came from a male donor with HIV. The chain couples TRBV7-6 to TRBJ1-2, with a tentative D gene TRBD1 over 5 matching bases. The material sequenced was cultured CD8+ T cells derived from PBMCs. This receptor has the CDR3 CASSEGVGDGYTF. The base sequence is TGTGCCAGCAGCGAAGGGGTTGGGGATGGCTACACCTTC.